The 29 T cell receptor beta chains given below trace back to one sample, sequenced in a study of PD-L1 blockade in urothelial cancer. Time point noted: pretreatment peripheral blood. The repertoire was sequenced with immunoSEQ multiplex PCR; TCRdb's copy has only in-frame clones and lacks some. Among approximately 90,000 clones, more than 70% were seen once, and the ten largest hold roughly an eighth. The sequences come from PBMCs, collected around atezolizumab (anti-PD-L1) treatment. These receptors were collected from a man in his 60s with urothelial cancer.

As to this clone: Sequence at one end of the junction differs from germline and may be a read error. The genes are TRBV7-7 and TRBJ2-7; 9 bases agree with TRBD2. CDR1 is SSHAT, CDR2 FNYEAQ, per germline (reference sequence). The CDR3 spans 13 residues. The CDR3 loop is CASSMGLADEQYF. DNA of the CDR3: TGTGCTAGCAGCATGGGACTAGCTGACGAGCAGTACTTC.

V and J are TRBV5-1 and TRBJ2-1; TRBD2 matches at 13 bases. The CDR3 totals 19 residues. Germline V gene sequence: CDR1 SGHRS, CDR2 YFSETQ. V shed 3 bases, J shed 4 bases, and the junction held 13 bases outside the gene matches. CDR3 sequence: CASSYLLAGGGPEYNEQFF. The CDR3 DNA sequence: TGCGCCAGCAGCTACCTACTAGCGGGAGGGGGTCCGGAGTACAATGAGCAGTTCTTC.

CDR3 in amino acids: CASSPGAHYYTF. The CDR3 DNA is TGCGCCAGTTCGCCGGGAGCCCACTACTACACCTTC. The rearrangement uses TRBV5-1 and TRBJ1-2; D not certain. V shed 8 bases and J shed 10 bases, with 18 bases lying between them. Per germline, CDR1 SGHRS and CDR2 YFSETQ. This CDR3 is built from 12 residues.

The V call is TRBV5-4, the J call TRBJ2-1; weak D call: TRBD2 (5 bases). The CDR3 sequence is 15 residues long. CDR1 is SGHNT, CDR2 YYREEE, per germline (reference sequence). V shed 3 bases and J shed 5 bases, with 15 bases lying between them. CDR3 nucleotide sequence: TGTGCCAGCAGCTCTCGTGCTGGGAGTGACAATGAGCAGTTCTTC. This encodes CASSSRAGSDNEQFF. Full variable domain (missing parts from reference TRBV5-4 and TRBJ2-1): ETGVTQSPTHLIKTRGQQVTLRCSSQSGHNTVSWYQQALGQGPQFIFQYYREEENGRGNFPPRFSGLQFPNYSSELNVNALELDDSALYLCASSSRAGSDNEQFFGPGTRLTVL.

Written as DNA, the CDR3 is TGTGCCAGCGACCTTAATGGGAGGGCCTTGGAGACCCAGTACTTC. This encodes CASDLNGRALETQYF. The chain is built from TRBV7-2 and TRBJ2-5, with 7 bases that match TRBD2. Trimming at V came to 8 bases and at J to 5 bases, leaving 14 bases not matched to a gene. Germline CDR1 SGHTA, CDR2 FQGNSA. This CDR3 has 15 residues.

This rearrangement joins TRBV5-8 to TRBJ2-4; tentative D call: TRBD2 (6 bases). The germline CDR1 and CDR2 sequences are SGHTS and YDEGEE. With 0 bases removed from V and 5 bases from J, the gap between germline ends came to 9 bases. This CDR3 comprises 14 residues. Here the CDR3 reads CASSLVGGENIQYF. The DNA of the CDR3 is TGTGCCAGCAGCTTGGTCGGGGGTGAAAACATTCAGTACTTC.

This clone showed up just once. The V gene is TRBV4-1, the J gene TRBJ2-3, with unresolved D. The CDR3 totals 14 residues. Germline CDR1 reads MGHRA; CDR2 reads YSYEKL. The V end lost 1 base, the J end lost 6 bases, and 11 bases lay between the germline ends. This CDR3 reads CASSQGWYGDTQYF. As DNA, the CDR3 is TGCGCCAGCAGCCAAGGTTGGTATGGCGATACGCAGTATTTT.

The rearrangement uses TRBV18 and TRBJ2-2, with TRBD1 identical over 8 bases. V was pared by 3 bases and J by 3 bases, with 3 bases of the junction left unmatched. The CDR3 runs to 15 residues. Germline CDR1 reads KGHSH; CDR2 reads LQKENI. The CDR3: CASSPWTGYTGELFF. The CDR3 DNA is TGTGCCAGCTCACCGTGGACAGGGTACACCGGGGAGCTGTTTTTT.

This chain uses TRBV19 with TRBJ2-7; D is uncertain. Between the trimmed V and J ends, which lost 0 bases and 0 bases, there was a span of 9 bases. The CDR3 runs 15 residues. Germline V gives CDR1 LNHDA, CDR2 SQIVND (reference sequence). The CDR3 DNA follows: TGTGCCAGTAGTATAGATGGCAGTTCCTCCTACGAGCAGTACTTC. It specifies CASSIDGSSSYEQYF.

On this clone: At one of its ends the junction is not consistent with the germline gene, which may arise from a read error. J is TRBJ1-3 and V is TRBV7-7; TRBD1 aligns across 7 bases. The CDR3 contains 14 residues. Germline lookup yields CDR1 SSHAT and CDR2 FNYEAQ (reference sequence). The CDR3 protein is CASIRDSSGNTIYF. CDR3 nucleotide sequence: TGTGCTAGCATACGGGACAGCTCTGGAAACACCATATATTTT.

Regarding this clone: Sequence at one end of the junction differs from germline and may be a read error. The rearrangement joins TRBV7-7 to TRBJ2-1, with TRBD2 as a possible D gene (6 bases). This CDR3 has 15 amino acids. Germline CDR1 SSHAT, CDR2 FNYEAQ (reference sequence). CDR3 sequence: CASSLDGSLHNEQFF. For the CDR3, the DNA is TGTGCTAGCAGCTTAGACGGGAGTCTCCACAATGAGCAGTTCTTC.

CDR3 bases: TGTGCCAGCAGCTTAGATCAGCTAGCGGGGGGGAAGAGAGAGACCCAGTACTTC. This codes for CASSLDQLAGGKRETQYF. J is TRBJ2-5 and V is TRBV11-2; 12 bases match TRBD2. Trimming took 0 bases from V and 4 from J; bases not matched to a gene: 9. Germline V gene data show CDR1 as SGHAT and CDR2 as FQNNGV. The CDR3 sequence is 18 residues long.

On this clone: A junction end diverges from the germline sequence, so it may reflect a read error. The CDR3 region is CASSYLSESLGGQDF. The CDR3 nucleotides read TGCGCCAGCAGCTACCTCAGCGAATCGTTAGGGGGCCAGGACTTC. The chain couples TRBV5-1 to TRBJ2-7; 7 positions agree with TRBD1. CDR3 length: 15 amino acids. The germline V gene has CDR1 SGHRS and CDR2 YFSETQ.

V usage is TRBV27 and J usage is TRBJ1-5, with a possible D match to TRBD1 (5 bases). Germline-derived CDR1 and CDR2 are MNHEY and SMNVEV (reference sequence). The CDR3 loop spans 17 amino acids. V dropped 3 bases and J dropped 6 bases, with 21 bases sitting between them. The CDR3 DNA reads TGTGCCAGCAGTTTTGCGGCAATCTCGGGGGGTGGTCAGCCCCAGCATTTT. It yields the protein CASSFAAISGGGQPQHF.

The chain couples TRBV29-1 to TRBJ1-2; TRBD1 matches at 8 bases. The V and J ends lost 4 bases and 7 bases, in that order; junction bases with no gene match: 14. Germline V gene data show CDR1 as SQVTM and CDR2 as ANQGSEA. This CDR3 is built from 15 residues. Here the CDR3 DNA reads TGCAGCGTTGGTGCAGGGGGCGGCCCAAGGGGTGGCTACACCTTC. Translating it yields CSVGAGGGPRGGYTF.

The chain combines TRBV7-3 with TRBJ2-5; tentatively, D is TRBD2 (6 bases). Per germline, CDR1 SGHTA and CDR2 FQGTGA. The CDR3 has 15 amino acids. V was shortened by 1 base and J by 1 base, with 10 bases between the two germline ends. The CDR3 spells CASSLIAVGQETQYF. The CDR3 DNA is TGTGCCAGCAGCTTAATAGCGGTTGGCCAAGAGACCCAGTACTTC.

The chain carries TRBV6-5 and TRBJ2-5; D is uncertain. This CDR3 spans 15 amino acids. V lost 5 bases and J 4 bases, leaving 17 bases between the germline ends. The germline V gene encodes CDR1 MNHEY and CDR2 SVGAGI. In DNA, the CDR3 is TGTGCCAGCAGTGCCTTTAGTGGGCACCGAGAGACCCAGTACTTC. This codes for CASSAFSGHRETQYF.

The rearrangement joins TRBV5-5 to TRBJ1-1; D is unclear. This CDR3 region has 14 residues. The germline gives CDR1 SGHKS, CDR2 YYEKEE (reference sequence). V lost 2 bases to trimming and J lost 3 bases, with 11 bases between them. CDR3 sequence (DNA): TGTGCCAGCAGCTTTTCCGCCAGCGACACTGAAGCTTTCTTT. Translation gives CASSFSASDTEAFF.

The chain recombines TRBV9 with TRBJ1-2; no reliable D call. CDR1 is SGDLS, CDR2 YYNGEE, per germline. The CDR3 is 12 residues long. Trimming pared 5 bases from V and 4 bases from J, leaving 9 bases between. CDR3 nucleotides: TGTGCCAGCAGTTACTATCTCTATGGCTACACCTTC. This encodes CASSYYLYGYTF.

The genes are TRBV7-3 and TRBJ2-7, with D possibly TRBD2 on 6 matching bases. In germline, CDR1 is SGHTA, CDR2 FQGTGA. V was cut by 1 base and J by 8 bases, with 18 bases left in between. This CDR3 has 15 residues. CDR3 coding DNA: TGTGCCAGCAGCTTAAGTCCGGAGGGATCTACGCAGCAGTACTTC. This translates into CASSLSPEGSTQQYF.

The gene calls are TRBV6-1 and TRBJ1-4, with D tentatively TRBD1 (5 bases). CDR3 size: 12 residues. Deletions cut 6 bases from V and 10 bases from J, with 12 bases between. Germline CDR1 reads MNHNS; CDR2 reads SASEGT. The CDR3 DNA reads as TGTGCCAGCAGGACAGACGTCGGAAAACTGTTTTTT. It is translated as CASRTDVGKLFF.

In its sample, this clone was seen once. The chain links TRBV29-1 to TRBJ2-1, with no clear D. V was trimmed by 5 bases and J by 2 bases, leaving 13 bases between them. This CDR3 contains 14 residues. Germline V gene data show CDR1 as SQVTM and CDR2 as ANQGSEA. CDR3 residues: CSVSITATYNEQFF. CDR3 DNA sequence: TGCAGCGTTTCGATCACCGCTACCTACAATGAGCAGTTCTTC.

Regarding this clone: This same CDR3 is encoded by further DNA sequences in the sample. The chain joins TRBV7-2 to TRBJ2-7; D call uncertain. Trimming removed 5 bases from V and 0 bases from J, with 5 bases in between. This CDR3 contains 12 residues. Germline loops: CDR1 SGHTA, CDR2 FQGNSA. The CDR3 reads CASSPSSYEQYF. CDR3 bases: TGTGCCAGCAGCCCCAGCTCCTACGAGCAGTACTTC.

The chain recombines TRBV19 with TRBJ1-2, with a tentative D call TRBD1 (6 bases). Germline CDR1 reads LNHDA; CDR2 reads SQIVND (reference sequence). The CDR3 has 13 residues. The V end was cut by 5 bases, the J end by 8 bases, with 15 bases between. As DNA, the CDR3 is TGTGCCAGTAGTGTCACAGGGCTTGAAGGCTACACCTTC. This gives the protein CASSVTGLEGYTF.

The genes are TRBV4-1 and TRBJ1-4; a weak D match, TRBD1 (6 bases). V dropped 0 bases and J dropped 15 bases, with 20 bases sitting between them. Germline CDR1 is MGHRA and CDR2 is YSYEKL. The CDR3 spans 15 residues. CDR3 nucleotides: TGCGCCAGCAGCCAAGATCTAGAGACAGGATGGCCCTTGTTTTTT. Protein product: CASSQDLETGWPLFF.

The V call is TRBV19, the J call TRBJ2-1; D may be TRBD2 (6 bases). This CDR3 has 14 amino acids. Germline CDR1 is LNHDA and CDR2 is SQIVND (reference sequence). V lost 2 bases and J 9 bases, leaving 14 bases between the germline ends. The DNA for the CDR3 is TGTGCCAGTAGTATAACGGGGAAAGCGGGTGAGCAGTTCTTC. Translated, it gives CASSITGKAGEQFF.

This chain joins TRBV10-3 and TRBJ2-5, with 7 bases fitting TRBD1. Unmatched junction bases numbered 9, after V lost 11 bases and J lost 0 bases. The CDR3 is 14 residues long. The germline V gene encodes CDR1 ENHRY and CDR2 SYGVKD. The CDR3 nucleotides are TGTGCCTCCAGGGGGACGGAGTACCAAGAGACCCAGTACTTC. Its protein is CASRGTEYQETQYF.

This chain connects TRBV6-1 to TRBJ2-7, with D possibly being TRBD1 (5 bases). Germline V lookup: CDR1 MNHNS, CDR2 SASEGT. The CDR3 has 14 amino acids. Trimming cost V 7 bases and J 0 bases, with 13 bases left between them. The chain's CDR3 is CASNPRVSSYEQYF. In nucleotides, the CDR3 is TGTGCCAGCAATCCCAGGGTGTCCTCCTACGAGCAGTACTTC.

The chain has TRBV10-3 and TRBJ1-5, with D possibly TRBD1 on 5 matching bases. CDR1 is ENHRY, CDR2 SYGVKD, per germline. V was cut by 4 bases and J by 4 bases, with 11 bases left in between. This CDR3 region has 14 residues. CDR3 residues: CAISGSRENQPQHF. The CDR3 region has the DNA TGTGCCATCAGTGGATCCAGGGAAAATCAGCCCCAGCATTTT.